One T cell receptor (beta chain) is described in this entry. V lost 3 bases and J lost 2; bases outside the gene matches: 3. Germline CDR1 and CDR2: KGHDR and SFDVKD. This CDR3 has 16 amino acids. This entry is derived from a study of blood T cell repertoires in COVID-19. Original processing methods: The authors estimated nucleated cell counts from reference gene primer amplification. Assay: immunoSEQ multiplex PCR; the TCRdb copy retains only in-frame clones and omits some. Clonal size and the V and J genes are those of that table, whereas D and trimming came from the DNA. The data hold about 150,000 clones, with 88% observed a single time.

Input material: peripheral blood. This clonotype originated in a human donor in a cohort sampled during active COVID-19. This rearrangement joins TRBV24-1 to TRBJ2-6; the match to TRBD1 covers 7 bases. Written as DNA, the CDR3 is TGTGCCACCAGTGATCAAACAGGGGCTGGGGCCAACGTCCTGACTTTC. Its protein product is CATSDQTGAGANVLTF.